The rows below give T cell receptor beta chains drawn from one sample of a study of T cells in Graves' hyperthyroidism and ophthalmopathy. One entry per CDR3 protein results from TCRdb running MiXCR on the multiplex PCR reads. The data hold some 350,000 distinct CDR3 sequences, with approximately 14% observed a single time. Material for sequencing was blood. The receptor set was obtained from a woman aged 18-30 years with Graves' hyperthyroidism that later progressed to Graves' ophthalmopathy. The CDR3 runs from the conserved cysteine through the conserved F or W. The D gene is left open where the match is weak. Some rows have no size entry. The others give once, few or many, or a class for an expanded clone.

J gene,V gene,clone size,D gene,CDR3 DNA,CDR3 protein
TRBJ2-2,TRBV11-3,many,.,TGTGCCAGCAGCCTGTCCGGTTCCAGGACAACGAACACCGGGGAGCTGTTTTTT,CASSLSGSRTTNTGELFF
TRBJ1-2,TRBV7-2,few,.,TGTGCCAGCAGCCTATTCCAGGGAGCCTACACCTTC,CASSLFQGAYTF
TRBJ2-7,TRBV7-3,many,.,TGTGCCAGCAGCTTCGTAAGGGAAAGCGAGCAGTACTTC,CASSFVRESEQYF
TRBJ1-5,TRBV27,few,TRBD1,TGTGCCAGCAGCGCCGACAGGGCGAGCAATCAGCCCCAGCATTTT,CASSADRASNQPQHF
TRBJ2-2,TRBV2,few,TRBD1,TGTGCCAACAAACTTGGGACAGCCGGCGGGGAGCTGTTTTTT,CANKLGTAGGELFF
TRBJ2-7,TRBV12-3/TRBV12-4,many,.,TGTGCCAGCAGCCGCCGATCCTACGAGCAGTACTTC,CASSRRSYEQYF
TRBJ2-2,TRBV5-1,few,TRBD2,TGCGCCAGCAGCCCAGGAGCGGGGATGAACACCGGGGAGCTGTTTTTT,CASSPGAGMNTGELFF
TRBJ1-6,TRBV5-1,many,TRBD1,TGCGCCAGCAGCTTGGTTGGCAGGGGGCCTTCACCCCTCCACTTT,CASSLVGRGPSPLHF
TRBJ2-1,TRBV30,.,TRBD2,TGTGCCTCTATGGGGGGAGGGCTTTATGAGCAGTTCTTC,CASMGGGLYEQFF
TRBJ2-3,TRBV9,.,.,TGTGCCAGCAGCGTTATGGGATCTTTCACAGATACGCAGTATTTT,CASSVMGSFTDTQYF
TRBJ1-2,TRBV15,.,.,TGTGCCACCAGCAGAGTGATTGACGTCTATGGCTACACCTTC,CATSRVIDVYGYTF
TRBJ2-7,TRBV11-2,.,TRBD2,TGTGCCAGCAGCTTTCCGAGCGGGGGCCCCTACGAGCAGTACTTC,CASSFPSGGPYEQYF
TRBJ2-3,TRBV6-2/TRBV6-3,few,.,TGTGCCAGCAGTCCACTGGGACTGGGCGATGATACGCAGTATTTT,CASSPLGLGDDTQYF
TRBJ2-2,TRBV5-1,few,TRBD2,TGCGCCAGCAGGAGCCTAGCGGGAACGAGAGATACCGGGGAGCTGTTTTTT,CASRSLAGTRDTGELFF
TRBJ2-2,TRBV28,many,.,TGTGCCAGCACCCTCCCCGGGGACACCCTCGCCGGGGAGCTGTTTTTT,CASTLPGDTLAGELFF
TRBJ1-3,TRBV6-1,.,.,TGTGCCAGCAGTGTGGGAGGGGGGGGCTCTGGAAACACCATATATTTT,CASSVGGGGSGNTIYF
TRBJ2-5,TRBV4-3,few,.,TGCGCCAGCAGCCAAGCTTGGGGGGCAGGGGAGACCCAGTACTTC,CASSQAWGAGETQYF
TRBJ1-5,TRBV28,many,TRBD1,TGTGCCAGCGGAGAGGTGGGACAGGGGATGAATCAGCCCCAGCATTTT,CASGEVGQGMNQPQHF